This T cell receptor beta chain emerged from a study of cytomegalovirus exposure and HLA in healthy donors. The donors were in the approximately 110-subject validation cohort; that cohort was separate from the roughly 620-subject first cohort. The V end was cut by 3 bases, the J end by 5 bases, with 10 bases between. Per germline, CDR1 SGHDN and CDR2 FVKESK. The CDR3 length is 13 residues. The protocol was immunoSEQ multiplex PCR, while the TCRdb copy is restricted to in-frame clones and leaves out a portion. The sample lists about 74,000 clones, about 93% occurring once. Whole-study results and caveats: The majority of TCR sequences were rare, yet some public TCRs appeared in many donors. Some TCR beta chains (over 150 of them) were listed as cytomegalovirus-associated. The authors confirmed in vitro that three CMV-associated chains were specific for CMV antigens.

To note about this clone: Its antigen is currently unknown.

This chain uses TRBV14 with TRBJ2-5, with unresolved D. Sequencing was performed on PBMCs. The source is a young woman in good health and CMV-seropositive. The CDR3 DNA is TGTGCCAGCAGCCACGAACATTGGGAGACCCAGTACTTC. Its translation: CASSHEHWETQYF.